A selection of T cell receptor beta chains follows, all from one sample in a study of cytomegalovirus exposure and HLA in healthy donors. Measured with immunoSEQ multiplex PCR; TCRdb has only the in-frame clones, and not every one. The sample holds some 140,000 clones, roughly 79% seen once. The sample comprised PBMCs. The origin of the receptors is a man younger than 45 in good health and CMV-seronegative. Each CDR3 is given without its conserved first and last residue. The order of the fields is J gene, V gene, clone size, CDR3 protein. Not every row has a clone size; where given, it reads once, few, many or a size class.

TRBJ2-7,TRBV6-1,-,ASSERGGTGLWEQY
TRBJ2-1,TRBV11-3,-,ASSLDPDSHNEQF
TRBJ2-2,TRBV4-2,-,ASSPGLATYTGELF
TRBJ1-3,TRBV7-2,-,ASSLQGVGNTIY
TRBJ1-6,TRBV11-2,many,ASSLAGSPLH
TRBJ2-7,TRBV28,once,ASTRLKGQSYEQY
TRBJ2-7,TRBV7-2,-,ASSLSYEQY
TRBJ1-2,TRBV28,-,ASSLARPTGYT
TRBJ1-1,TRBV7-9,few,ASSLADGITEAF
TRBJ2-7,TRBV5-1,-,ASSLDGSYEQY
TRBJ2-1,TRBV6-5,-,ASSQGLAYNEQF